This entry concerns a single T cell receptor (beta chain). The antigen remains undetermined. This sample was taken from a study of T cell repertoires in cytomegalovirus infection. For the study at large: TCR beta signatures that were public indicated CMV infection and matching HLA type.

TCRdb redid the calling of the reads with MiXCR, one entry per CDR3 protein. The table shows roughly 300,000 distinct CDR3 sequences, with roughly 26% occurring only once. Germline assignment: CDR1 SGHTA and CDR2 FQGNSA. V shed 4 bases and J 8 bases; nucleotides not matched to a gene: 10. CDR3 size: 17 residues. Findings and limits, study-wide: There were HLA-C-restricted CMV-specific TCR beta clonotypes dominating the ex vivo response. Based on cumulative public TCR beta family frequency, carriers of CMV plus the relevant HLA were identified.

Input material: PBMCs. The TCR sequence derives from a human donor in good health (CMV status not recorded). Some clones in this sample may be carry-over from other donors' samples. The V call is TRBV7-2, the J call TRBJ2-1; 14 bases agree with TRBD2. The CDR3 region is CASSSGLAGVVWDEQFF. The DNA for the CDR3 is TGTGCCAGCAGCTCGGGACTAGCGGGAGTGGTCTGGGATGAGCAGTTCTTC. The full variable domain, with the rest looked up from reference TRBV7-2 and TRBJ2-1, is GAGVSQSPSNKVTEKGKDVELRCDPISGHTALYWYRQSLGQGLEFLIYFQGNSAPDKSGLPSDRFSAERTGGSVSTLTIQRTQQEDSAVYLCASSSGLAGVVWDEQFFGPGTRLTVL.